This is a list of T cell receptor beta chains from one sample in a study of control samples from healthy donors and cancer patients. TCRdb's copy holds only in-frame clones and misses some; the assay was immunoSEQ multiplex PCR. In the table there are about 150,000 clones, about 94% of which are singletons. Sequencing used blood. All receptors come from a man aged 40-50 years in good health. The CDR3 runs from the conserved cysteine through the conserved F or W.

v_call,j_call,cdr3_aa
TRBV5-1,TRBJ2-7,CASSFGTPGPYEQYF
TRBV5-6,TRBJ2-3,CASTLGLVTDTQYF
TRBV6-5,TRBJ1-4,CASSSTGTGEEKLFF
TRBV5-1,TRBJ2-7,CASSTGWTYEQYF
TRBV5-1,TRBJ1-5,CASSFGGDNQPQHF
TRBV7-6,TRBJ2-3,CASSLLQAPTDTQYF
TRBV11-2,TRBJ2-3,CASSSFGQWGDTQYF
TRBV7-2,TRBJ2-7,CASSRQGQASYEQYF
TRBV15,TRBJ2-7,CATSRTRAGGLYEQYF
TRBV5-4,TRBJ2-1,CASATVTGGHNEQFF
TRBV27,TRBJ1-1,CASRGGNTEAFF
TRBV7-6,TRBJ1-2,CASSPGTGAARGYTF
TRBV9,TRBJ2-1,CASSSRDAPYNEQFF
TRBV19,TRBJ1-1,CASSRADLNVNTEAFF
TRBV7-9,TRBJ1-1,CASSRPGAEAFF
TRBV5-6,TRBJ2-2,CASSLIGGDTGELFF
TRBV30,TRBJ2-2,CAWSAHGLSSVELFF
TRBV19,TRBJ2-7,CASSSGNVYEQYF
TRBV7-2,TRBJ2-3,CASSPPGLAGGQTDTQYF
TRBV2,TRBJ1-5,CASSVQGGGNQPQHF
TRBV19,TRBJ1-1,CASSTWTAMNTEAFF
TRBV18,TRBJ2-2,CASSQPVGATGELFF
TRBV3-1/TRBV3-2,TRBJ2-3,CASSPRAQGQRGTDTQYF
TRBV5-1,TRBJ2-5,CASSLVTELKETQYF
TRBV5-1,TRBJ2-6,CASSIGTVGANVLTF
TRBV18,TRBJ2-5,CASSPLGQQETQYF
TRBV30,TRBJ1-1,CAWSRQGGTEAFF
TRBV27,TRBJ1-2,CASSSRGFGGYTF
TRBV30,TRBJ1-1,CAWKLVTEAFF
TRBV2,TRBJ2-1,CASSEGRQRGQFF
TRBV5-1,TRBJ1-3,CASSLDNHPGNTIYF
TRBV12-3/TRBV12-4,TRBJ1-5,CASSRYSNQPQHF
TRBV10-1,TRBJ2-7,CASSEGTASEQYF
TRBV4-1,TRBJ1-1,CASSQGRTGGRIGEAFF
TRBV19,TRBJ1-2,CASSIDLAGRLGYTF
TRBV7-9,TRBJ1-4,CASSSDPTEADHEKLFF
TRBV5-1,TRBJ1-2,CASSDRTDDGYTF
TRBV3-1/TRBV3-2,TRBJ1-4,CASSQVQGRALGEEKLFF
TRBV5-5,TRBJ1-2,CASSLSAGDGGYGYTF
TRBV24-1,TRBJ2-3,CATSDRRRGGGTDTQYF
TRBV7-8,TRBJ1-3,CASSREGVSSGNTIYF
TRBV14,TRBJ1-1,CASSQDSMNTEAFF
TRBV11-2,TRBJ2-5,CASSLGGRGGETQYF
TRBV11-2,TRBJ1-6,CASRPTSGGSPLHF
TRBV28,TRBJ1-3,CASSFRYSGNTIYF
TRBV9,TRBJ1-1,CASRVFRGDTEAFF
TRBV30,TRBJ1-5,CAWSPGAGPYNQPQHF
TRBV30,TRBJ1-1,CAWSYGGGGNEAFF
TRBV5-1,TRBJ2-2,CASSLGASTGELFF
TRBV7-9,TRBJ1-5,CASSLDRTGQPQHF